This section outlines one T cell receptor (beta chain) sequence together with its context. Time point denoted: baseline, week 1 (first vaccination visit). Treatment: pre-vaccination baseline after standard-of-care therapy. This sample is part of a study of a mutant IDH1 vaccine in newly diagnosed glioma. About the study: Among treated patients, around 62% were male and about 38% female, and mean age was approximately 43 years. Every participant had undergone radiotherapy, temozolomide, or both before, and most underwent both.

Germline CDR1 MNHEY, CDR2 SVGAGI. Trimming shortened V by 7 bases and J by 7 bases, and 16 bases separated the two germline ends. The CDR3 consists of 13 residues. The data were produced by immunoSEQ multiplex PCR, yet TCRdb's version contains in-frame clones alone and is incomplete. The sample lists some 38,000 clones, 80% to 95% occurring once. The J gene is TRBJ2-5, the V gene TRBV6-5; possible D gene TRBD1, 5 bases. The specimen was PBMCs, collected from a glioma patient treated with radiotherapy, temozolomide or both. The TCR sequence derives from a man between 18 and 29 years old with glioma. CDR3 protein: CASTIGALGTQYF. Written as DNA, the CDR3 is TGTGCCAGCACCATAGGGGCGTTGGGGACCCAGTACTTC.